A selection of T cell receptor beta chains follows, all from one sample in a study of CD8+ T cells in alopecia areata. Assay: immunoSEQ multiplex PCR; the TCRdb copy retains only in-frame clones and omits some. Of more than 95,000 clones listed, 30% to 40% are singletons. Sequenced: CD4+ T cells sorted from blood. Receptor source: a human donor with alopecia areata. The CDR3 runs from the conserved cysteine through the conserved F or W. Fields, in order: V gene, CDR3 length, clone size, J gene, D gene, CDR3 DNA, CDR3 protein. A D gene is named only where the DNA matches it firmly. Where a row states a size, it is once, few, many or the class of an expanded clone; other rows omit it.

V: TRBV7-2; length: 15; size: few; J: TRBJ2-7; D: TRBD2; DNA: TGTGCCAGCAGCCCAAGCGGGAGTTACGGCTACGAGCAGTACTTC; CDR3: CASSPSGSYGYEQYF
V: TRBV5-4; length: 13; size: -; J: TRBJ2-1; D: -; DNA: TGTGCCAGCGGGGGACCTGCCTACAATGAGCAGTTCTTC; CDR3: CASGGPAYNEQFF
V: TRBV5-6; length: 14; size: -; J: TRBJ2-3; D: TRBD1; DNA: TGTGCCAGCAGCCGCAGGGGGTGGACAGATACGCAGTATTTT; CDR3: CASSRRGWTDTQYF
V: TRBV7-9; length: 14; size: -; J: TRBJ1-4; D: -; DNA: TGTGCCAGCAGCTTAGGAAATGGGGATGAAAAACTGTTTTTT; CDR3: CASSLGNGDEKLFF
V: TRBV5-4; length: 18; size: few; J: TRBJ2-5; D: TRBD2; DNA: TGTGCCAGCAGCAAAGCCGGGACTAGCGGGAGTAGAGGAGAGACCCAGTACTTC; CDR3: CASSKAGTSGSRGETQYF
V: TRBV28; length: 15; size: -; J: TRBJ2-2; D: TRBD1; DNA: TGTGCCGTCAAGGGCGGACAGGAGAACACCGGGGAGCTGTTTTTT; CDR3: CAVKGGQENTGELFF
V: TRBV29-1; length: 14; size: -; J: TRBJ2-2; D: -; DNA: TGCAGCGTCGAGGGCCAGATGAGGGCCGGGGAGCTGTTTTTT; CDR3: CSVEGQMRAGELFF
V: TRBV9; length: 15; size: -; J: TRBJ2-3; D: -; DNA: TGTGCCAGCAGCGTAAAAAGGGAGGGCACAGATACGCAGTATTTT; CDR3: CASSVKREGTDTQYF
V: TRBV7-2; length: 16; size: -; J: TRBJ1-2; D: TRBD1; DNA: TGTGCCAGCGGAAGCGCCCGACAGGGGAAGGGCTATGGCTACACCTTC; CDR3: CASGSARQGKGYGYTF
V: TRBV18; length: 15; size: -; J: TRBJ2-1; D: TRBD2; DNA: TGTGCCAGCTCACGGAGGACTAGCGGGAGTTATGAGCAGTTCTTC; CDR3: CASSRRTSGSYEQFF
V: TRBV5-1; length: 14; size: few; J: TRBJ2-1; D: -; DNA: TGCGCCAGCAGCTCCGAGGGACAATACAATGAGCAGTTCTTC; CDR3: CASSSEGQYNEQFF
V: TRBV30; length: 14; size: few; J: TRBJ2-7; D: -; DNA: TGTGCCTGGAAGGGAGACTGGAGCTCCTACGAGCAGTACTTC; CDR3: CAWKGDWSSYEQYF
V: TRBV29-1; length: 15; size: few; J: TRBJ2-2; D: TRBD2; DNA: TGCAGCGTTGGGACTAGCGGGGGGAACACCGGGGAGCTGTTTTTT; CDR3: CSVGTSGGNTGELFF
V: TRBV19; length: 16; size: few; J: TRBJ2-3; D: TRBD1; DNA: TGTGCCAGTAGTCCCACGGGACAGGCGGGTCGCGATACGCAGTATTTT; CDR3: CASSPTGQAGRDTQYF
V: TRBV30; length: 11; size: -; J: TRBJ2-7; D: -; DNA: TGTGCCTGGAGTAGTCCCTCCGAGCAGTACTTC; CDR3: CAWSSPSEQYF